The rows below give T cell receptor beta chains drawn from one sample of a study of cytomegalovirus exposure and HLA in healthy donors. Using immunoSEQ multiplex PCR, the repertoire was profiled, and TCRdb retains in-frame clones only, with some absent. This sample has some 140,000 clones, with 65% to 80% found just once. Sequences were obtained from PBMCs. The source of these receptors is a woman aged 45-65 years in good health and CMV-seropositive. The CDR3 runs from the conserved cysteine through the conserved F or W. The D gene is left open where the match is weak. For some rows the clone size is stated as once, few or many, or as a class when expanded; others skip it.

J gene	CDR3 length	V gene	clone size	D gene	CDR3 protein	CDR3 DNA
TRBJ2-7	15	TRBV7-9	-	TRBD1	CASSKPTGIIPEQYF	TGTGCCAGCAGCAAGCCGACAGGGATTATCCCCGAGCAGTACTTC
TRBJ1-2	16	TRBV9	few	TRBD1	CASSAREQDRAIGYTF	TGTGCCAGCAGCGCCCGGGAACAGGACAGGGCGATTGGCTACACCTTC
TRBJ1-2	12	TRBV15	-	-	CATSNWNYGYTF	TGTGCCACCAGCAACTGGAACTATGGCTACACCTTC
TRBJ2-2	17	TRBV11-2	-	TRBD2	CASSLSAGGVNTGELFF	TGTGCCAGCAGCTTAAGTGCGGGGGGGGTCAACACCGGGGAGCTGTTTTTT
TRBJ2-3	16	TRBV6-5	-	-	CASSYFAGAGTDTQYF	TGTGCCAGCAGTTACTTCGCGGGGGCCGGCACAGATACGCAGTATTTT
TRBJ2-2	15	TRBV29-1	few	-	CSVPGEAGNTGELFF	TGCAGCGTCCCCGGGGAAGCGGGGAACACCGGGGAGCTGTTTTTT
TRBJ2-5	17	TRBV7-3	-	TRBD2	CASSSGLAGAFQETQYF	TGTGCCAGCAGCTCCGGACTAGCGGGGGCCTTCCAAGAGACCCAGTACTTC
TRBJ2-1	15	TRBV30	-	TRBD2	CAWGAGLAGGNEQFF	TGTGCCTGGGGCGCCGGCCTAGCGGGGGGGAATGAGCAGTTCTTC
TRBJ1-5	12	TRBV30	few	-	CAWGGVNQPQHF	TGTGCCTGGGGGGGCGTCAATCAGCCCCAGCATTTT
TRBJ1-3	17	TRBV5-1	once	TRBD1	CASSSDLQGAPGNTIYF	TGCGCCAGCAGCTCCGATTTACAGGGGGCGCCTGGAAACACCATATATTTT
TRBJ2-7	16	TRBV27	-	TRBD2	CASSWEGPERSYEQYF	TGTGCCAGCAGTTGGGAGGGACCCGAACGCTCCTACGAGCAGTACTTC
TRBJ2-5	16	TRBV9	-	TRBD2	CASSVNPAGPQETQYF	TGTGCCAGCAGCGTAAACCCAGCGGGGCCACAAGAGACCCAGTACTTC
TRBJ1-1	14	TRBV5-4	-	TRBD1	CASMQDRAEAEAFF	TGTGCCAGCATGCAGGACAGGGCAGAGGCTGAAGCTTTCTTT
TRBJ1-5	12	TRBV10-3	-	TRBD1	CAISERGQVQHF	TGTGCCATCAGTGAGAGGGGACAGGTCCAGCATTTT
TRBJ1-2	16	TRBV5-4	-	TRBD1	CASSTGQDRSPYGYTF	TGTGCCAGCAGCACGGGACAGGATAGATCTCCCTATGGCTACACCTTC
TRBJ1-1	13	TRBV7-9	-	-	CASSFTGNTEAFF	TGTGCCAGCAGCTTTACAGGGAACACTGAAGCTTTCTTT
TRBJ1-3	16	TRBV5-1	-	-	CASSLALGGTGNTIYF	TGCGCCAGCAGCTTGGCCCTTGGGGGCACTGGAAACACCATATATTTT
TRBJ2-7	14	TRBV28	-	TRBD2	CASAGSGGAYEQYF	TGTGCCAGCGCAGGAAGCGGGGGGGCCTACGAGCAGTACTTC
TRBJ2-1	15	TRBV30	-	TRBD2	CTWLKPGLAMNEQFF	TGTACCTGGCTAAAACCGGGACTAGCTATGAATGAGCAGTTCTTC
TRBJ2-3	15	TRBV7-9	-	TRBD2	CSSSRLAGAADTQYF	TGTTCCAGCAGTCGTCTAGCGGGGGCCGCGGATACGCAGTATTTT
TRBJ1-2	17	TRBV6-4	-	-	CASSDTRGGGSLYGYTF	TGTGCCAGCAGTGATACTCGTGGGGGGGGGTCCCTCTATGGCTACACCTTC
TRBJ1-5	17	TRBV2	-	TRBD1	CASSEGIKDRGNQPQHF	TGTGCCAGCAGTGAGGGAATAAAGGACAGGGGGAATCAGCCCCAGCATTTT
TRBJ1-1	14	TRBV6-1	-	TRBD1	CASRWTGQNTEAFF	TGTGCCAGCAGGTGGACAGGTCAGAACACTGAAGCTTTCTTT
TRBJ2-7	14	TRBV13	few	TRBD2	CASSSSSGSYEQYF	TGTGCCAGCAGCTCCTCTAGCGGCTCCTACGAGCAGTACTTC
TRBJ1-3	16	TRBV10-1	-	-	CASSDALGTSGNTIYF	TGCGCCAGCAGTGACGCACTTGGTACGTCTGGAAACACCATATATTTT
TRBJ2-1	16	TRBV7-2	-	TRBD2	CASSLASGNSYNEQFF	TGTGCCAGCAGCTTAGCCAGCGGGAACTCCTACAATGAGCAGTTCTTC
TRBJ2-1	17	TRBV7-2	few	TRBD2	CASSKTSGGAFYNEQFF	TGTGCCAGCAGCAAGACTAGCGGGGGGGCCTTTTACAATGAGCAGTTCTTC
TRBJ2-2	14	TRBV7-9	-	-	CASSFGVGAGELFF	TGTGCCAGCAGCTTCGGGGTGGGCGCCGGGGAGCTGTTTTTT
TRBJ2-3	15	TRBV4-3	-	TRBD2	CASSQQSGGTDTQYF	TGCGCCAGCAGCCAACAAAGCGGGGGGACAGATACGCAGTATTTT
TRBJ1-2	15	TRBV28	once	TRBD1	CASSSYGTGDYGYTF	TGTGCCAGCAGCTCGTACGGGACAGGGGACTATGGCTACACCTTC
TRBJ1-3	15	TRBV19	-	-	CASSWPGSSGNTIYF	TGTGCCAGTAGTTGGCCCGGGAGCTCTGGAAACACCATATATTTT
TRBJ1-1	13	TRBV7-2	-	-	CASSLTGWTEAFF	TGTGCCAGCAGCTTAACAGGCTGGACTGAAGCTTTCTTT
TRBJ2-7	15	TRBV7-2	-	TRBD2	CASSLDASGAYEQYF	TGTGCCAGCAGCTTAGATGCTAGCGGTGCCTACGAGCAGTACTTC
TRBJ1-5	14	TRBV2	-	-	CASSLQGHNQPQHF	TGTGCCAGCAGCCTTCAGGGTCATAATCAGCCCCAGCATTTT
TRBJ2-1	16	TRBV11-2	-	-	CASSPILTGTYNEQFF	TGTGCCAGCAGCCCTATACTGACAGGAACCTACAATGAGCAGTTCTTC
TRBJ1-5	14	TRBV4-1	-	TRBD1	CASSLQGPNQPQHF	TGCGCCAGCAGCTTACAGGGGCCAAATCAGCCCCAGCATTTT
TRBJ1-5	17	TRBV6-1	-	TRBD1	CASSGPTGIGSNQPQHF	TGTGCCAGCAGTGGGCCGACAGGGATTGGGTCGAATCAGCCCCAGCATTTT
TRBJ1-5	15	TRBV27	-	TRBD1	CASRDGQGASQPQHF	TGTGCCAGCAGAGACGGACAGGGGGCTAGTCAGCCCCAGCATTTT
TRBJ1-1	14	TRBV4-2	-	-	CASSQALWNTEAFF	TGTGCCAGCAGCCAAGCTCTCTGGAACACTGAAGCTTTCTTT
TRBJ2-7	13	TRBV4-1	-	-	CASSQERYYEQYF	TGCGCCAGCAGCCAAGAGAGGTACTACGAGCAGTACTTC
TRBJ2-1	13	TRBV9	-	TRBD2	CASSVGGRDEQFF	TGTGCCAGCAGCGTTGGAGGGAGGGATGAGCAGTTCTTC
TRBJ1-5	16	TRBV2	-	TRBD1	CASSHTGGPPNQPQHF	TGTGCCAGCAGTCATACAGGGGGCCCCCCCAATCAGCCCCAGCATTTT